This T cell receptor (beta chain) was observed in a study of shared clonotypes between healthy human individuals (TCRdb year 2020). Some background on the complete study: The cohort included a few men and two women between 18 and 49 years of age. For each donor, CD4 naive and CD4 memory were each given three plates, CD8 naive was given two plates, and CD8 memory was given one plate. To estimate repertoire size and how much clonotype sharing occurs between individuals, the study deeply sequenced the blood TCR repertoires of five healthy adults. To increase sequencing depth and limit assay-specific biases, different laboratories used diverse techniques to prepare libraries and sequence TCR repertoires. Leukapheresis yielded between about 0.94 and 9 billion PBMCs per donor. General findings and caveats noted by the study authors: Compared with non-shared clonotypes, the clonotypes found in all four sorted-subset donors had higher generation probabilities. Pairwise subsampling led to the expectation that sequencing depth would affect the degree of clonotype sharing among donors. The small number of donors limited the genetic and exposure-history diversity represented. Incomplete sequencing was indicated by rarefaction of sorted-subset datasets, despite the large sequencing depth. About 4.5% of naive CD4, 3.5% of naive CD8, roughly 2.5% of memory CD4, and approximately 0.4% of memory CD8 clonotypes were shared across several donors. Sampling was limited to blood, and TCR repertoires in tissue likely differ from TCR repertoires in blood. Naive subsets generally had larger estimated clonotype richness than memory subsets did.

CD8 naive samples consisted of CD45RO-negative cells that were positively selected for CCR7, yielding a CD45RA+CCR7+ population without TemRA cells. Donors were healthy HIV-negative adults with no recently reported acute infections or vaccinations. Every donor was a Caucasian adult residing in Nashville, Tennessee, USA. After blood collection by leukapheresis, PBMCs were isolated using Ficoll-Histopaque density gradient centrifugation and then cryopreserved in the vapor phase of liquid nitrogen. Analytical flow cytometry was used to check the purity and quantity of every magnetically sorted T cell population. Genomic DNA was isolated from every sorted fraction and measured by UV absorbance on a Nanodrop 2000c. The germline V gene gives CDR1 as MGHRA and CDR2 as YSYEKL. The CDR3 covers 11 residues, taking in both the cysteine and the phenylalanine. The DNA shown is the 33-base CDR3, in frame from base 1. Trimming takes 5 bases from V and 10 bases from J, and the germline ends sit 8 bases apart.

TCR CDR3 regions were amplified from genomic DNA by multiplex PCR using the deep immunoSEQ assay. Extracted genomic DNA from each cell subset was distributed evenly across all wells of several immunoSEQ 96-well plates, and each plate was treated as a replicate. For sorted subsets, each replicate PCR was loaded with roughly 200 ng genomic DNA, equivalent to 25,000 to 35,000 T cell genomes. Purified libraries were measured with a Qubit 3.0 fluorometer, size-checked on a Bioanalyzer 2100, and measured again with the KAPA Library Quantification kit. Every immunoSEQ 96-well plate was sequenced on a dedicated single-read 150-cycle Illumina NextSeq 550 flow cell. On the authors' methods: Because the immunoSEQ output included only junctional sequences and no quality scores, the filtering could not be the same as the filtering used for full-length reads. Sequences were annotated with PyIR, a Python wrapper for IgBLAST v1.9, using IMGT germline references to assign V/J genes and CDR3. Any read was removed if the V/J assignment was weak (E-value above 1e-6), the CDR3 was missing, or the read contained stop codons, out-of-frame junctions, or ambiguous translated residues. V3J clonotypes were defined as sequences sharing the same inferred V gene, J gene, and CDR3 amino acid sequence. Percentage overlap between repertoires was calculated by dividing the number of shared unique clonotypes by the size of the smaller repertoire. RTK rarefaction, the Chao1 estimator, and Recon v2.1 estimates of unobserved clonotypes were used to assess repertoire richness. For all TCRbeta clonotypes obtained by the gDNA method from a few donors, generation probabilities were computed with OLGA. In its TCRdb copy, this immuneACCESS table keeps in-frame sequences only and misses some clones. Where compared with another copy, unresolved V genes explain less than half of these, and the others have no known cause. From that table come the V and J calls and clone size; the DNA was used to work out D and trimming. This sample comprises approximately 1.9 million clones, 85% to 95% of them detected only once. The top ten clones comprise over 1.5% of the sample.

Of note for this clone: Its antigen has not been determined. Nothing much larger sits one base from this clone, and base qualities are not available.

The rearranged segments are TRBV4-1 and TRBJ2-2, with the D gene too uncertain to name. The specimen was naive CD8+ T cells from PBMCs. Explained via the paper, the cell subset or site label denotes: CD45RA+CCR7+. The TCR originated in a man between 18 and 35 years old in good health. Some clones in this sample may be carry-over from other donors' samples. Read as DNA, the sequence is TGCGCCAGCAGCGGTCCCCTGGAGCTGTTTTTT. This encodes CASSGPLELFF.